This paragraph covers one T cell receptor (beta chain) sequence. Its antigen is as yet unknown. The source of the sample is a study of blood T cells in healthy people across ages. Study information: There was about one barcoded beta molecule captured by template switching per two T cells.

Study results and limitations: Older age went with lower TCR beta diversity per million T cells, in a roughly linear way.

PCR was performed a second time for about 7 to 12 cycles using a sample-barcoded 5' primer and a J-beta primer mix. Via MiXCR, TCRdb re-called the 5' RACE reads, giving one row per CDR3 protein. This table has roughly 1,100,000 distinct CDR3 sequences, under 30% appearing once. Each donor had about 9.6 milliliters of peripheral blood drawn. These data were also reused for a study on T cells of mothers and their children.

The TCR originated in a girl aged 2 to 9 in good health. The sequenced material came from blood.

The CDR3 region is CAISDWGQGTSGHEQYF. The CDR3 coding sequence is TGTGCCATCAGTGATTGGGGGCAGGGGACTAGCGGTCACGAGCAGTACTTC. The rearrangement uses TRBV10-3 and TRBJ2-5; 11 bases are shared with TRBD2. With the DNA end fitting TRBJ2-7 better, the J assignment may be wrong. The V gene's germline CDR1 is ENHRY and CDR2 SYGVKD. The CDR3 runs 17 residues.